Listed below are T cell receptor beta chains from one sample, sequenced in a study of OX40 agonist ivuxolimab in advanced cancers. Measured with immunoSEQ multiplex PCR; TCRdb has only the in-frame clones, and not every one. The sample has some 58,000 clones, about nine tenths seen once; the top ten hold about 0.73%. Sequences were derived from CD4+ or CD8+ T cells sorted from blood, sampled in a trial of the OX40 agonist ivuxolimab. These receptors were taken from an adult with an advanced solid tumor such as melanoma, head and neck, liver or kidney cancer. CDR3s include the opening cysteine and the closing phenylalanine or tryptophan. The D gene is left open where the match is weak. Some rows mark clone size as missing; the rest say once, few, many or name a class of expanded clone.

j_call d_call v_call clone_size cdr3_nt cdr3_aa
TRBJ1-1 - TRBV7-6 - TGTGCCAGCAGCCCAAGGGGTATCGATTCTGAAGCTTTCTTT CASSPRGIDSEAFF
TRBJ2-1 TRBD1 TRBV7-9 - TGTGCCAGTTCGTCGGGACAGGGGGCGTGGGAGCAGTTCTTC CASSSGQGAWEQFF
TRBJ2-1 TRBD2 TRBV30 - TGTGCCTGGATTGGGAGGGACCCTAGAGAGGATGAGCAGTTCTTC CAWIGRDPREDEQFF
TRBJ2-5 - TRBV5-1 - TGCGCCAGCAGCGAAAGACAAGAGACCCAGTACTTC CASSERQETQYF
TRBJ2-1 - TRBV7-3 - TGTGCCAGCAGCTATCAGACCTACAATGAGCAGTTCTTC CASSYQTYNEQFF
TRBJ1-3 - TRBV9 - TGTGCCAGCAGCGAGGGGCTCGGAAACACCATATATTTT CASSEGLGNTIYF
TRBJ2-7 - TRBV4-2 - TGTGCCAGCAGCCAAGCTAGGAGCGGGTCAACCGCCTACGAGCAGTACTTC CASSQARSGSTAYEQYF
TRBJ2-7 - TRBV7-2 - TGTGCCAGCAGCTTAGAGGGTTTCGAGCAGTACTTC CASSLEGFEQYF
TRBJ2-1 - TRBV7-6 - TGTGCCAGCAGCTCCCCAGCGGTGGGAAATGAGCAGTTCTTC CASSSPAVGNEQFF
TRBJ2-1 TRBD2 TRBV7-3 - TGTGCCAGCAGCTTAACGCGGGCTAGCGGGATGGGCGAGCAGTTCTTC CASSLTRASGMGEQFF
TRBJ2-2 TRBD2 TRBV30 - TGTGCCTGTCCCGGGACTAGCGGGAGGTTCACCGGGGAGCTGTTTTTT CACPGTSGRFTGELFF
TRBJ1-1 - TRBV28 once TGTGCCAGCAGTTTACGAGGGACTGGGAGGATCTCTGAAGCTTTCTTT CASSLRGTGRISEAFF
TRBJ2-1 - TRBV28 - TGTGCCAGCAGCCGTACCTACAATGAGCAGTTCTTC CASSRTYNEQFF
TRBJ1-2 - TRBV6-1 - TGTGCCATTAAAGGACAGATCCTTAACTATGGCTACACCTTC CAIKGQILNYGYTF
TRBJ1-5 - TRBV6-1 - TGTGCCAGCACCCCTCTTTATAGCAATCAGCCCCAGCATTTT CASTPLYSNQPQHF
TRBJ2-7 - TRBV28 - TGTGCCAGCAGTCGAGGGCTCGAGCAGTACTTC CASSRGLEQYF
TRBJ2-1 TRBD1 TRBV7-2 - TGTGCCAGCAGCTTACTGGGACAGGGGGGAAGTGAGCAGTTCTTC CASSLLGQGGSEQFF
TRBJ1-3 - TRBV9 - TGTGCCAGCAGCGTAGACAGAGGAAACACCATATATTTT CASSVDRGNTIYF
TRBJ2-2 - TRBV10-3 - TGTGCCATCAGGGGGTTGGGCACCGGGGAGCTGTTTTTT CAIRGLGTGELFF
TRBJ2-5 - TRBV10-2 - TGCGCCACCAGCCGGGGCAGACAAGAGACCCAGTACTTC CATSRGRQETQYF
TRBJ1-4 - TRBV28 - TGTGCCAGCAGCCTAATCGTCGCAACTAATGAAAAACTGTTTTTT CASSLIVATNEKLFF
TRBJ2-7 TRBD1 TRBV7-2 - TGTGCCAGCAGCGCTTACCGGGACAGGGGGGACGAGCAGTACTTC CASSAYRDRGDEQYF
TRBJ2-5 TRBD2 TRBV7-2 - TGTGCCAGCAGCGTATTTAGCGGGAGTGAGACCCAGTACTTC CASSVFSGSETQYF
TRBJ2-7 TRBD1 TRBV5-4 - TGTGCCAGCAGCACGGCCGGGACAGGGCTTGGGATTTCCTACGAGCAGTACTTC CASSTAGTGLGISYEQYF
TRBJ2-1 - TRBV27 - TGTGCCAGCAGTTTACCCAGCACAGACAATGAGCAGTTCTTC CASSLPSTDNEQFF
TRBJ1-1 TRBD1 TRBV5-1 - TGCGCCAGCAACACAGGGGGTATGACGAACACTGAAGCTTTCTTT CASNTGGMTNTEAFF
TRBJ2-7 TRBD2 TRBV28 few TGTGCCAGCAGTTTACAGGCGGGAGGGCCGCGTGCCTACGAGCAGTACTTC CASSLQAGGPRAYEQYF
TRBJ2-1 TRBD2 TRBV6-1 - TGTGCCAGCAGTGAAGCGGCTAGCGGGAGGGCTTATGAGCAGTTCTTC CASSEAASGRAYEQFF
TRBJ2-1 TRBD2 TRBV29-1 - TGCAGCGTTGTTCCTAGCGGGGGGGGTGAGCAGTTCTTC CSVVPSGGGEQFF
TRBJ1-1 - TRBV18 - TGTGCCACCCAGGAGCAAATGAACACTGAAGCTTTCTTT CATQEQMNTEAFF
TRBJ1-2 TRBD1 TRBV11-1 once TGTGCCAGCAGCCTAGACAGGGGGCAATATGGCTACACCTTC CASSLDRGQYGYTF
TRBJ2-1 - TRBV20-1 - TGCAGTGCTAGTATCCTTGAGCAGTTCTTC CSASILEQFF
TRBJ1-2 TRBD1 TRBV19 - TGTGCCAGTAGCCTCCGGGTAGGGACAGGGGACCTACTCACCTTC CASSLRVGTGDLLTF
TRBJ1-3 - TRBV7-2 - TGTGCCAGCAGCTTAATTCCAGACTCTGGAAACACCATATATTTT CASSLIPDSGNTIYF
TRBJ2-7 - TRBV25-1 - TGTGCCAGCAACCCCAGTATCGGGGGAAGGTACGAGCAGTACTTC CASNPSIGGRYEQYF
TRBJ2-2 - TRBV5-4 - TGTGCCAGCAGCGTGGACGGAGCCGGGGAGCTGTTTTTT CASSVDGAGELFF
TRBJ1-2 - TRBV15 few TGTGCCACCAGCAGAGATGGAAGGATTGGCTACACCTTC CATSRDGRIGYTF
TRBJ2-7 TRBD1 TRBV6-1 - TGTGCCAGCAGTGAAGATGCGACAGGGTACGAGCAGTACTTC CASSEDATGYEQYF
TRBJ2-1 TRBD2 TRBV7-7 - TGTGCTAGCAGCGTTAGCGGGGGCACCTACAATGAGCAGTTCTTC CASSVSGGTYNEQFF
TRBJ2-5 - TRBV18 - TGTGCCAGCTCACCATTCCATCAAGAGACCCAGTACTTC CASSPFHQETQYF
TRBJ2-3 - TRBV29-1 - TGCAGCGCCTCTACAGGAACGAGCACAGATACGCAGTATTTT CSASTGTSTDTQYF
TRBJ1-4 TRBD1 TRBV18 - TGTGCCAGCTCACCAGGACAGGGGATAACTAATGAAAAACTGTTTTTT CASSPGQGITNEKLFF
TRBJ2-2 TRBD2 TRBV7-3 - TGTGCCAGCAGCCCAGCGGGGGTAAACACCGGGGAGCTGTTTTTT CASSPAGVNTGELFF
TRBJ2-7 TRBD1 TRBV11-3 - TGTGCCAGCAGTTTAGGGGGCGGCCCCGTGTACTTC CASSLGGGPVYF
TRBJ2-7 - TRBV7-9 - TGTGCCAGCAGCTTAGAATCCGAGCAGTACTTC CASSLESEQYF
TRBJ2-1 - TRBV7-2 - TGTGCCAGCAGCTCTGGGCGGGTAAATGAGCAGTTCTTC CASSSGRVNEQFF
TRBJ2-2 - TRBV5-1 - TGCGCCAGCAGCCGCGGCAGGGATGCCGGGGAGCTGTTTTTT CASSRGRDAGELFF
TRBJ2-3 TRBD2 TRBV29-1 - TGCAGCGTTGGGGGGACTAGCGGGAGGTTCACAGATACGCAGTATTTT CSVGGTSGRFTDTQYF
TRBJ2-7 - TRBV2 - TGTGCCAGCAGTCAGGAGATCTACGAGCAGTACTTC CASSQEIYEQYF
TRBJ2-3 - TRBV5-5 - TGTGCCAGCAGCTTGGTTGGGGGCAGTCACCTCACAGATACGCAGTATTTT CASSLVGGSHLTDTQYF
TRBJ1-6 - TRBV7-2 - TGTGCCAGCAGCTTAGGACAGACCCCACCCCTCCACTTT CASSLGQTPPLHF
TRBJ1-3 TRBD1 TRBV27 - TGTGCCAGCAGTTCCCGATTCCGACAGGGGCCTGGAAACACCATATATTTT CASSSRFRQGPGNTIYF
TRBJ2-7 TRBD2 TRBV5-5 once TGTGCCAGCAGCCCCAGCGGGGGATCCTACGAGCAGTACTTC CASSPSGGSYEQYF
TRBJ2-7 - TRBV7-9 once TGTGCCAGCAGCTTAGCTATTTTAAGCAGGGGTGGAGAGCAGTACTTC CASSLAILSRGGEQYF
TRBJ2-1 - TRBV5-1 once TGCGCCAGCAGCCTCACCGAATCCTACAATGAGCAGTTCTTC CASSLTESYNEQFF
TRBJ2-7 - TRBV5-6 - TGTGCCAGCAGCTTGGATCCCCTAGAGGACTACGAGCAGTACTTC CASSLDPLEDYEQYF
TRBJ1-6 TRBD1 TRBV27 - TGTGCCAGCAGTTTAGACAGGGGACCCCATCGGTCCCTCCACTTT CASSLDRGPHRSLHF
TRBJ2-3 - TRBV28 - TGTGCCAGCAGTCGAACTAGACTAACAGATACGCAGTATTTT CASSRTRLTDTQYF